This TCR beta chain emerged from a study of T cells after yellow fever vaccination. Study results and limitations: Just a small share of clonotypes turned up in the CD4 compartment as well as the CD8 compartment. Most primary-vaccination clones reappeared after the booster (approximately 95% CD4, more than 70% CD8).

V shed 0 bases and J shed 3 bases, with 8 bases lying between them. The CDR3 totals 15 residues. Germline CDR1 and CDR2: LGHNA and YSLEER. This clonotype occurred many times. Its antigen is undetermined. TCRdb reprocessed the 5' RACE reads with MiXCR, giving one entry per CDR3 protein. The table shows some 200,000 distinct CDR3 sequences, with about 10% occurring only once. The TCR originated in a man aged 18-30 years who received the YFV17D yellow fever vaccine. V usage is TRBV4-3 and J usage is TRBJ2-2; the D gene is possibly TRBD2 (6 bases). Source: CD8+ T cells sorted from PBMCs, taken 15 days after the yellow fever booster vaccination. The CDR3 nucleotides read TGCGCCAGCAGCCAAGATCCGGGGGACACCGGGGAGCTGTTTTTT. Residues: CASSQDPGDTGELFF.